This T cell receptor (beta chain) was identified during a study of OX40 agonist ivuxolimab in advanced cancers. Background on the study: A male proportion of 82.7% was recorded, with mean age approximately 57 years and range roughly 23 to 90. Study-wide findings and caveats: Doses of 0.1 to 3.0 mg/kg were accompanied by clonal expansion of CD4+ and CD8+ blood T cells by week 6.

A few counts support this clone. Its target is not known. The method was immunoSEQ multiplex PCR; TCRdb's version includes in-frame clones alone and lacks a portion of them. The data contain 40,000 to 60,000 clones, 75% to 80% of them singletons. Per the germline V gene, CDR1 is SGHKS and CDR2 is YYEKEE (reference sequence). V lost 2 bases to trimming and J lost 3 bases; unmatched junction nucleotides: 4. The CDR3 is 14 residues long. Blood samples were obtained at baseline, cycle 4 day 1, and cycle 7 day 1. Sequencing used CD4+ or CD8+ T cells sorted from blood, obtained in a trial of the OX40 agonist ivuxolimab. The rearrangement links TRBV5-5 to TRBJ1-2; 7 bases align to TRBD1. The sequence was collected from an adult with an advanced solid tumor such as melanoma, head and neck, liver or kidney cancer. The DNA for the CDR3 is TGTGCCAGCAGCTTACAGGGGAGGGACTATGGCTACACCTTC. This encodes CASSLQGRDYGYTF.